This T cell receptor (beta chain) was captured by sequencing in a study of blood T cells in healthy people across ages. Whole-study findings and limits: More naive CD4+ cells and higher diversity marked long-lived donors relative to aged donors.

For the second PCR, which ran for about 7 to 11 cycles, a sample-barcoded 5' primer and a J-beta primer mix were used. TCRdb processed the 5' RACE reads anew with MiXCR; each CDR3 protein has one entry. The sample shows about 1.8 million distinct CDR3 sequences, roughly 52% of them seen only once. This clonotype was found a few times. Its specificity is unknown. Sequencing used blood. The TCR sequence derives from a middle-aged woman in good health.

The CDR3 spells CASGTGNEQYF. As DNA, the CDR3 is TGTGCCAGCGGTACAGGGAACGAGCAGTACTTC. The rearrangement joins TRBV27 to TRBJ2-7; the D gene is possibly TRBD1 (6 bases). In germline, CDR1 is MNHEY, CDR2 SMNVEV (reference sequence). With 8 bases removed from V and 5 bases from J, the gap between germline ends came to 10 bases. This CDR3 comprises 11 residues.